The source of this TCR beta chain is a study of blood T cell repertoires in COVID-19. Background on the study: The origin of the acute and convalescent COVID-19 samples was the United States, Italy and Spain. Sample material is recorded as cDNA or gDNA derived from T cells, B-cell-depleted T cells, or PBMCs.

This CDR3 comprises 15 residues. The V segment lost 4 bases and the J segment 4 bases; nucleotides outside the gene matches: 6. Per the germline V gene, CDR1 is KGHSH and CDR2 is LQKENI. Original methodology: Nucleated cell counts were estimated from reference gene primer amplification. Using immunoSEQ multiplex PCR, the repertoire was profiled, and TCRdb retains in-frame clones only, with some absent. Clone size and the V and J calls come from that table; the DNA yielded D and trimming. The sample shows about 130,000 clones, over 70% of them seen only once. The chain is built from TRBV18 and TRBJ1-3, with 8 bases aligning to TRBD1. The sequenced sample consisted of peripheral blood. The clonotype was recovered from a man older than 75 with acute or convalescent COVID-19. CDR3 coding DNA: TGTGCCAGCTCACGTGGACAGGGATCAGGAAACACCATATATTTT. Amino acid sequence: CASSRGQGSGNTIYF. The variable domain in full, with the rest retrieved from reference TRBV18 and TRBJ1-3, is NAGVMQNPRHLVRRRGQEARLRCSPMKGHSHVYWYRQLPEEGLKFMVYLQKENIIDESGMPKERFSAEFPKEGPSILRIQQVVRGDSAAYFCASSRGQGSGNTIYFGEGSWLTVV.